These 12 T cell receptor beta chains share one sample of origin, sequenced in a study of molecular identifiers for immune sequencing clone quantification (dated by TCRdb to between 2017 and 2018). Preparation of the library involved PCR. The run used an Illumina HiSeq 4000. TCRdb passed the public sequencing reads through fastp at Q25 and MiXCR, retaining productive beta sequences. Under each unique CDR3 protein, matching rows form one entry showing the most common genes and DNA. The table for this sample lists 70,000 to 95,000 distinct CDR3 sequences; 15% to 20% of them were counted only once. 0.7% to 0.95% of the sample is in the top ten clones. The material sequenced was naive CD8+ T cells from blood, with Jurkat cell RNA spiked in. The cell subset or site label on this specimen signifies: FACS-sorted CD8+CD4-CCR7+CD45RA+ naive T cells. Every receptor here comes from a human donor in good health. Some libraries in this study had Jurkat cell RNA spiked in.

This clonotype was counted at least ten times. The chain couples TRBV27 to TRBJ2-6; the D is unclear. V lost 5 bases, J lost 4 bases, and 12 bases lay in between. This CDR3 is 15 amino acids long. Germline loops: CDR1 MNHEY, CDR2 SMNVEV (reference sequence). This CDR3 is CASSGTVYGANVLTF. The CDR3 nucleotides read TGTGCCAGCAGTGGAACGGTATACGGGGCCAACGTCCTGACTTTC.

On this clonotype: A much more abundant neighbour one base away suggests this may be a read error. The V and J genes are TRBV12-3 or TRBV12-4 and TRBJ1-5; D unresolved. The CDR3 spans 13 residues. The ends were cut back, 8 bases at V and 3 bases at J, with 11 bases in the middle. Here the CDR3 reads CASCDLNNQPQHF. The CDR3 DNA reads as TGTGCCAGCTGCGACTTGAACAATCAGCCCCAGCATTTT.

This clonotype was observed at least ten times. J is TRBJ2-1 and V is TRBV12-3 or TRBV12-4; D is perhaps TRBD2 (6 bases). CDR3 length: 12 amino acids. Trimming removed 5 bases at V and 9 bases at J, with 11 bases between. The DNA for the CDR3 is TGTGCCAGCAGTGTCACCGGGGGTGAGCAGTTCTTC. Amino acid sequence: CASSVTGGEQFF.

In its sample, this clonotype was seen many times. The chain couples TRBV28 to TRBJ2-3; the match to TRBD2 covers 7 bases. The V gene end was trimmed by 6 bases and the J gene end by 5 bases; junction bases not matched to a gene: 8. The CDR3 spans 14 residues. Germline values: CDR1 MDHEN, CDR2 SYDVKM. The CDR3 sequence: CASRWAGAVDTQYF. The DNA of the CDR3 is TGTGCCAGCAGGTGGGCGGGAGCTGTAGATACGCAGTATTTT. The complete variable domain, with remaining parts taken from reference TRBV28 and TRBJ2-3, reads DVKVTQSSRYLVKRTGEKVFLECVQDMDHENMFWYRQDPGLGLRLIYFSYDVKMKEKGDIPEGYSVSREKKERFSLILESASTNQTSMYLCASRWAGAVDTQYFGPGTRLTVL.

This clonotype has a count of ten or more. The genes are TRBV4-1 and TRBJ2-5; 11 positions match TRBD2. Trimming at V came to 6 bases and at J to 5 bases, leaving 5 bases not matched to a gene. There are 14 residues in the CDR3. Germline-derived CDR1 and CDR2 are MGHRA and YSYEKL. CDR3 loop: CASSDSGGAETQYF. The CDR3 DNA reads as TGCGCCAGCAGTGATAGCGGGGGGGCGGAGACCCAGTACTTC.

In this sample, this clonotype turned up many times. The chain uses TRBV20-1 and TRBJ1-1, with no clear D. Trimming removed 0 bases at V and 4 bases at J, with 12 bases between. This CDR3 contains 14 residues. Germline-derived CDR1 and CDR2 are DFQATT and SNEGSKA (reference sequence). The CDR3 region is CSARDYGEATEAFF. The CDR3 DNA reads TGCAGTGCTAGAGATTACGGGGAAGCCACTGAAGCTTTCTTT.

This clonotype showed up many times. This chain connects TRBV4-1 to TRBJ2-7; 14 bases are a match to TRBD2. The germline V gene has CDR1 MGHRA and CDR2 YSYEKL. The CDR3 has 15 residues. Losses at the gene ends were 4 bases for V and 5 bases for J; bases not matched to a gene: 4. CDR3 amino acids: CASSLKTSGRDEQYF. CDR3 sequence (DNA): TGCGCCAGCAGCCTCAAGACTAGCGGGAGGGACGAGCAGTACTTC.

This clonotype was recorded a few times. A much larger clone differs from this one at a single base, so this may be a read error. The V gene is TRBV6-2 or TRBV6-3, the J gene TRBJ1-1; D is ambiguous. In germline, CDR1 is MNHEY, CDR2 SVGEGT. CDR3 size: 17 residues. Trimming removed 2 bases from V and 3 bases from J, with 19 bases in between. The CDR3 nucleotides are TGTGCCAGCAGTTACAAGTTTGGATCGGCCGGGGACACTGAAGCTTTCTTT. As protein: CASSYKFGSAGDTEAFF.

This clonotype has ten or more counts. The V call is TRBV6-2 or TRBV6-3, the J call TRBJ1-5; D possibly corresponds to TRBD1 (5 bases). Germline CDR1 and CDR2: MNHEY and SVGEGT. Trimming removed 2 bases at V and 7 bases at J, with 15 bases between. This CDR3 region has 15 residues. CDR3 sequence: CASSYGTGFGQPQHF. CDR3 DNA sequence: TGTGCCAGCAGTTACGGGACGGGCTTTGGGCAGCCCCAGCATTTT.

This clonotype appeared many times. This rearrangement joins TRBV5-1 to TRBJ2-5, with no clear D. The germline V gene encodes CDR1 SGHRS and CDR2 YFSETQ. Trimming took 0 bases from V and 0 from J, leaving 6 bases between them. There are 14 residues in the CDR3. The CDR3 is CASSLVWNQETQYF. CDR3 nucleotide sequence: TGCGCCAGCAGCTTGGTTTGGAACCAAGAGACCCAGTACTTC.

This clonotype was detected ten times or more. This chain uses TRBV5-4 with TRBJ2-4, with 11 bases lining up with TRBD1. Per the germline V gene, CDR1 is SGHNT and CDR2 is YYREEE (reference sequence). The CDR3 spans 15 residues. The J segment lost 8 bases and the V segment lost 4 bases, leaving 8 bases of the junction unmatched. The CDR3: CASSPADRGLDIQYF. The DNA of the CDR3 is TGTGCCAGCAGCCCCGCGGACAGGGGGCTGGACATTCAGTACTTC.

This clonotype was picked up a small number of times. Being one base from a much bigger clone, this may be a read error. Since the CDR3 does not end with the conserved phenylalanine or tryptophan, this likely comes from a read error. The genes are TRBV19 and TRBJ1-2; 9 positions agree with TRBD1. With V trimmed by 3 bases and J by 1 base, 3 bases remained unmatched. The V gene's germline CDR1 is LNHDA and CDR2 SQIVND (reference sequence). The CDR3 contains 15 residues. The CDR3 DNA reads TGTGCCAGTAGTATTACAGGGGGCGTTAACTATGGCTACACCCTC. This codes for CASSITGGVNYGYTL.